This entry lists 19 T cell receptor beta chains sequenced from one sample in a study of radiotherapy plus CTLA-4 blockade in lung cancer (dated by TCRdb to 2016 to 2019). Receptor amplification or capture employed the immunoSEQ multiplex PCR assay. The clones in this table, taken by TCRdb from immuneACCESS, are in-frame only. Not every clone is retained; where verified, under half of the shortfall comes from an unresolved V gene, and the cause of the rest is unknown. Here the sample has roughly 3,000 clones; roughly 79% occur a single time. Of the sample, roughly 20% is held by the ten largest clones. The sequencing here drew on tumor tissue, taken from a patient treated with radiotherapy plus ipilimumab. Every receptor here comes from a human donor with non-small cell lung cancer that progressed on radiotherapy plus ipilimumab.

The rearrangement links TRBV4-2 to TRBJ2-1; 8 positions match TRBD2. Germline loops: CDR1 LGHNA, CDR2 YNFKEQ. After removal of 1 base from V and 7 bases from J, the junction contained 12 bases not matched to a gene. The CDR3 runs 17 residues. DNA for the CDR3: TGTGCCAGCAGCCAAGTTAGGGCGGGGGGAACGGGGAATGAGCAGTTCTTC. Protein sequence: CASSQVRAGGTGNEQFF.

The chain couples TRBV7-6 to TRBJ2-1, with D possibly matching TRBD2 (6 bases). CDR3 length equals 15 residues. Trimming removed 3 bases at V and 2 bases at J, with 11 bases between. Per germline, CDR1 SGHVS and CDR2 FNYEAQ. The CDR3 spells CASSLGGVPYNEQFF. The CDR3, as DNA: TGTGCCAGCAGCTTGGGGGGAGTTCCCTACAATGAGCAGTTCTTC.

The CDR3 reads CASSTRSRVTEAFF. The CDR3 DNA is TGTGCCAGCAGCACCCGGAGCCGGGTCACTGAAGCTTTCTTT. J is TRBJ1-1 and V is TRBV21-1. TRBV21-1 is classified as a pseudogene. CDR3 size: 14 residues.

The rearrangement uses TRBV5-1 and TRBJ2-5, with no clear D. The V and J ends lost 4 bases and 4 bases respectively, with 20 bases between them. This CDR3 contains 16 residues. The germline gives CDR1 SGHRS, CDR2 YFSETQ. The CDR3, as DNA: TGCGCCAGCAGCCGAATAGAGGCCCAATATGGAGAGACCCAGTACTTC. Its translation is CASSRIEAQYGETQYF.

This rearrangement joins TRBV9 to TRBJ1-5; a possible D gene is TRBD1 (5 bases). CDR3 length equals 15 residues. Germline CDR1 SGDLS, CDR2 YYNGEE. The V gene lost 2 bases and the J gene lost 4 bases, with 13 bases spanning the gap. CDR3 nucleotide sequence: TGTGCCAGCAGCGTCGGGGGAGGCGAGAATCAGCCCCAGCATTTT. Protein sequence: CASSVGGGENQPQHF. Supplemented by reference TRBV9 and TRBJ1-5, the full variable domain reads DSGVTQTPKHLITATGQRVTLRCSPRSGDLSVYWYQQSLDQGLQFLIQYYNGEERAKGNILERFSAQQFPDLHSELNLSSLELGDSALYFCASSVGGGENQPQHFGDGTRLSIL.

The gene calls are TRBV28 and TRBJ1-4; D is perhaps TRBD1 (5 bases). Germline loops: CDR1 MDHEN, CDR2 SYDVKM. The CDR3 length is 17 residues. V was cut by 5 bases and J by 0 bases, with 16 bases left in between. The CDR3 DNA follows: TGTGCCAGCAGTCCCTCACGGGGCGTTGCAACTAATGAAAAACTGTTTTTT. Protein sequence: CASSPSRGVATNEKLFF.

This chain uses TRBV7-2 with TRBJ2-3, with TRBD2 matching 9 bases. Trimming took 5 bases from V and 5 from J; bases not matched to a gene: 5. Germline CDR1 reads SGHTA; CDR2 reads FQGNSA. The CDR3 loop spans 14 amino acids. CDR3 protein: CASSPGLAIDTQYF. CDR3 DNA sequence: TGTGCCAGCAGCCCGGGACTAGCCATAGATACGCAGTATTTT.

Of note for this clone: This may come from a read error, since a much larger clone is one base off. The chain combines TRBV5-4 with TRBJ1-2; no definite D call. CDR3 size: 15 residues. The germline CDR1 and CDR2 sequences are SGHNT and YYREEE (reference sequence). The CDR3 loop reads CASGFGQPSNYGYTF. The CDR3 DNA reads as TGTGCCAGCGGCTTCGGCCAGCCCTCTAACTATGGCTACACCTTC.

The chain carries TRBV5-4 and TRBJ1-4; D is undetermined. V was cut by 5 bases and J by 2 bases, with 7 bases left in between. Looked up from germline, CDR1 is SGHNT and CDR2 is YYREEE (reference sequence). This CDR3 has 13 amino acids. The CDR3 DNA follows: TGTGCCAGCAGTGAACAGACTAATGAAAAACTGTTTTTT. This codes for CASSEQTNEKLFF.

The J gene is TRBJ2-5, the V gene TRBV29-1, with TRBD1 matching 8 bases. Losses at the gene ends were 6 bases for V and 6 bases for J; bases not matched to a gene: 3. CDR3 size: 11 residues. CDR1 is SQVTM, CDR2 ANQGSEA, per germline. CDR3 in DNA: TGCAGCGTCCGACAGGGGAAGACCCAGTACTTC. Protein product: CSVRQGKTQYF.

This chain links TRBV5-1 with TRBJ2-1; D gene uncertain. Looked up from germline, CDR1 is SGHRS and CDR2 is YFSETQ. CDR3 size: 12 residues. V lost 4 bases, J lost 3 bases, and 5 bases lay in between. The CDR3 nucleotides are TGCGCCAGCAGCATCTACTACAATGAGCAGTTCTTC. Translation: CASSIYYNEQFF.

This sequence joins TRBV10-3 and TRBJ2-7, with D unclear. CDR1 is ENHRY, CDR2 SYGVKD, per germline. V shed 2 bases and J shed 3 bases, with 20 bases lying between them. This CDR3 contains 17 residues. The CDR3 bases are TGTGCCATCAGTGAGGGCAGGATCGGTCATGGGATCTACGAGCAGTACTTC. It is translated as CAISEGRIGHGIYEQYF.

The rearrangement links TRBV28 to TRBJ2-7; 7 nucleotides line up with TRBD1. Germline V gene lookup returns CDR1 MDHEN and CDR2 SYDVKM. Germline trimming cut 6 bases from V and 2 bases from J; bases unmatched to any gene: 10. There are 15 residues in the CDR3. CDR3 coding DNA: TGTGCCAGCAGGGAAGTGACAGGGCCCACCTACGAGCAGTACTTC. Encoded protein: CASREVTGPTYEQYF.

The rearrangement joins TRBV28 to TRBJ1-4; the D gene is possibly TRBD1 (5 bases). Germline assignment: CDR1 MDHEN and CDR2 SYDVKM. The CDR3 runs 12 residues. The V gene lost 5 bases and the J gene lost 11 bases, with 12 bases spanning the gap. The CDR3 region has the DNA TGTGCCAGCAGTAGCCTGGGGGGGAAACTGTTTTTT. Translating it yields CASSSLGGKLFF.

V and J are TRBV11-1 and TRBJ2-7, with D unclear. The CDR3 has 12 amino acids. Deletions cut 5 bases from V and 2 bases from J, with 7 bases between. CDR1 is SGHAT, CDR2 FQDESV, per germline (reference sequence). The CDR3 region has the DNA TGTGCCAGCAGCCGCCCCGCCTACGAGCAGTACTTC. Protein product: CASSRPAYEQYF.

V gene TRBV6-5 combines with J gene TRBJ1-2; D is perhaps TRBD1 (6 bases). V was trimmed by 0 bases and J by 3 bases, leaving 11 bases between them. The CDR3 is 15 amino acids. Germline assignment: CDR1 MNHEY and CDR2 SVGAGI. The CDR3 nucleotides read TGTGCCAGCAGTTACTCATCAGGGGTTGACTATGGCTACACCTTC. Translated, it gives CASSYSSGVDYGYTF.

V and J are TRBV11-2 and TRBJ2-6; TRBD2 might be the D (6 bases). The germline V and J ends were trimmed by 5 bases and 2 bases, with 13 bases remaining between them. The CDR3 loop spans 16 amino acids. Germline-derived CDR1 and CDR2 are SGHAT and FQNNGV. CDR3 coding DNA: TGTGCCAGCAGCCCCAGATGGGGGGCTGGGGCCAACGTCCTGACTTTC. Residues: CASSPRWGAGANVLTF.

This chain's CDR3 is CASSLGTSGRGTDTQYF. The DNA for the CDR3 is TGTGCCAGCAGCTTGGGAACGAGCGGGAGGGGCACAGATACGCAGTATTTT. The chain has TRBV5-4 and TRBJ2-3; 10 nucleotides agree with TRBD2. Germline V gives CDR1 SGHNT, CDR2 YYREEE (reference sequence). This CDR3 spans 17 amino acids. V was pared by 0 bases and J by 1 base, with 5 bases of the junction left unmatched. Complete variable domain (other parts from reference TRBV5-4 and TRBJ2-3): ETGVTQSPTHLIKTRGQQVTLRCSSQSGHNTVSWYQQALGQGPQFIFQYYREEENGRGNFPPRFSGLQFPNYSSELNVNALELDDSALYLCASSLGTSGRGTDTQYFGPGTRLTVL.

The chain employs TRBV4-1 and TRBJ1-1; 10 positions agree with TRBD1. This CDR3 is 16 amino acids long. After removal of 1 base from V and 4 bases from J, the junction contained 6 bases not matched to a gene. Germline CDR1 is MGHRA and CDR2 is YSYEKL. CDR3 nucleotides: TGCGCCAGCAGCCAAGCGCCGGGACAGGGGAGCACTGAAGCTTTCTTT. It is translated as CASSQAPGQGSTEAFF.